This passage covers 32 T cell receptor beta chains from one sample sequenced in a study of beta chain features in type 1 diabetes listed by TCRdb under 2018. Library generation was performed with the immunoSEQ multiplex PCR assay. The entire isolated RNA was reverse transcribed using the High Capacity cDNA Reverse Transcription Kit, and thus expressed TCRB transcripts were sequenced. TCRdb's version of the immuneACCESS table is confined to in-frame rearrangements and falls short of the full clone set. An unresolved V gene accounts for under half of the shortfall where checked; the remainder is of unknown origin. The sample includes 300,000 to 350,000 clones, with roughly a fifth observed a single time. Roughly 0.045% of the sample is held by the ten biggest clonotypes. The sequenced sample consisted of naive CD4+ T cells from blood. In the paper's terms, the cell subset or site label means: true naive CD4+ T cells. These receptors came from a woman between 18 and 30 years old in good health.

The chain employs TRBV11-2 and TRBJ1-1; D remains ambiguous. Germline V gene sequence: CDR1 SGHAT, CDR2 FQNNGV. Trimming pared 9 bases from V and 11 bases from J, leaving 16 bases between. The CDR3 is made up of 11 amino acids. CDR3 nucleotide sequence: TGTGCCAGAGACCAGAGGGAAGGGGCTTTCTTT. This translates into CARDQREGAFF. The complete variable domain, with remaining parts taken from reference TRBV11-2 and TRBJ1-1, reads EAGVAQSPRYKIIEKRQSVAFWCNPISGHATLYWYQQILGQGPKLLIQFQNNGVVDDSQLPKDRFSAERLKGVDSTLKIQPAKLEDSAVYLCARDQREGAFFGQGTRLTVV.

A word on this clone: Other DNA sequences in this sample translate to the same CDR3. The rearrangement uses TRBV5-1 and TRBJ2-5, with D perhaps matching TRBD2 (5 bases). Trimming cost V 1 base and J 2 bases, with 9 bases left between them. The CDR3 has 14 residues. Germline CDR1 is SGHRS and CDR2 is YFSETQ. CDR3 loop: CASSLQPGQETQYF. DNA for the CDR3: TGCGCCAGCAGCTTGCAGCCGGGGCAAGAGACCCAGTACTTC. Using reference TRBV5-1 and TRBJ2-5 for the parts outside the CDR3, the full variable domain is KAGVTQTPRYLIKTRGQQVTLSCSPISGHRSVSWYQQTPGQGLQFLFEYFSETQRNKGNFPGRFSGRQFSNSRSEMNVSTLELGDSALYLCASSLQPGQETQYFGPGTRLLVL.

The chain links TRBV9 to TRBJ2-7, with 7 bases aligning to TRBD1. This CDR3 has 14 residues. The germline V gene has CDR1 SGDLS and CDR2 YYNGEE. V gave up 3 bases and J gave up 3 bases; unmatched junction bases: 6. Here the CDR3 DNA reads TGTGCCAGCAGCGGTAGGGACAGTAGCTACGAGCAGTACTTC. Encoded protein: CASSGRDSSYEQYF. The whole variable domain, remainder taken from reference TRBV9 and TRBJ2-7, is DSGVTQTPKHLITATGQRVTLRCSPRSGDLSVYWYQQSLDQGLQFLIQYYNGEERAKGNILERFSAQQFPDLHSELNLSSLELGDSALYFCASSGRDSSYEQYFGPGTRLTVT.

The chain uses TRBV11-2 and TRBJ2-3; TRBD1 agrees at 7 bases. The CDR3 runs 14 residues. Germline CDR1 SGHAT, CDR2 FQNNGV. V lost 5 bases and J lost 1; bases outside the gene matches: 3. The CDR3 is CASSVGTGTDTQYF. The DNA for the CDR3 is TGTGCCAGCAGCGTCGGGACAGGCACAGATACGCAGTATTTT. Based on the CDR3 plus reference TRBV11-2 and TRBJ2-3, the full variable domain is EAGVAQSPRYKIIEKRQSVAFWCNPISGHATLYWYQQILGQGPKLLIQFQNNGVVDDSQLPKDRFSAERLKGVDSTLKIQPAKLEDSAVYLCASSVGTGTDTQYFGPGTRLTVL.

This clone was detected only a few times. Other nucleotide sequences from this sample produce the same CDR3. The chain is built from TRBV9 and TRBJ2-3; D remains unclear. This CDR3 region has 12 residues. V was trimmed by 1 base and J by 4 bases, leaving 4 bases between them. CDR1 and CDR2 from the germline V gene are SGDLS and YYNGEE. CDR3 region: CASSVSADTQYF. The CDR3 nucleotides read TGTGCCAGCAGCGTATCAGCAGATACGCAGTATTTT.

This chain uses TRBV21-1 with TRBJ2-5; TRBD1, the D gene given by the table, was not confirmed from the DNA. TRBV21-1 is listed as a pseudogene. The CDR3 contains 19 residues. This CDR3 is CASSKALRTHLLRQETQYF. The CDR3 bases are TGTGCCAGCAGCAAAGCGCTTAGGACACACTTGTTAAGGCAAGAGACCCAGTACTTC.

J is TRBJ2-5 and V is TRBV5-6, with TRBD1 as a possible D gene (6 bases). The germline gives CDR1 SGHDT, CDR2 YYEEEE. The CDR3 is 14 residues long. Trimming took off 4 bases at V and 4 bases at J, with 14 bases between the two ends. CDR3 sequence (DNA): TGTGCCAGCAGCGAACAGGGAACAGGAGAGACCCAGTACTTC. This codes for CASSEQGTGETQYF.

The chain links TRBV7-8 to TRBJ2-1; 9 bases are a match to TRBD2. The V segment lost 2 bases and the J segment 7 bases; nucleotides outside the gene matches: 6. The CDR3 covers 15 residues. Germline V CDR1 and CDR2: SGHVS, FQNEAQ. CDR3 amino acids: CASSLKASGINEQFF. The CDR3 nucleotides are TGTGCCAGCAGCTTAAAGGCTAGCGGGATAAATGAGCAGTTCTTC.

This clone was counted a few times. The chain carries TRBV18 and TRBJ1-2, with a possible D match to TRBD1 (6 bases). The CDR3 has 15 residues. Germline loops: CDR1 KGHSH, CDR2 LQKENI. V was clipped by 3 bases and J by 2 bases, with 13 bases between them. The CDR3 nucleotides are TGTGCCAGCTCACCTCCGACAGGAGTAAACTATGGCTACACCTTC. Translation: CASSPPTGVNYGYTF.

This clone showed up just a few times. The V call is TRBV5-4, the J call TRBJ2-1; 9 nucleotides line up with TRBD1. The V gene's germline CDR1 is SGHNT and CDR2 YYREEE (reference sequence). Trimming at V came to 0 bases and at J to 5 bases, leaving 3 bases not matched to a gene. The CDR3 is 15 amino acids. CDR3 in amino acids: CASSLDRGLHNEQFF. The CDR3, as DNA: TGTGCCAGCAGCTTGGACAGGGGGCTCCACAATGAGCAGTTCTTC.

In its sample, this clone was seen a few times. The chain uses TRBV30 and TRBJ1-2; 8 bases fit TRBD1. The CDR3 length is 12 residues. The V gene end was trimmed by 4 bases and the J gene end by 5 bases; junction bases not matched to a gene: 3. Germline assignment: CDR1 GTSNPN and CDR2 SVGIG (reference sequence). The CDR3 region is CAWTGTGYGYTF. The CDR3 DNA is TGTGCCTGGACTGGGACAGGATATGGCTACACCTTC.

This clone was observed a handful of times. The identical CDR3 is also encoded by other nucleotide sequences in the sample. The chain combines TRBV5-1 with TRBJ1-1; 8 nucleotides match TRBD1. The length of the CDR3 is 13 residues. Trimming removed 4 bases from V and 5 bases from J; junction bases left unmatched: 4. CDR1 is SGHRS, CDR2 YFSETQ, per germline. The CDR3 bases are TGCGCCAGCAGCCCCGACAGGGGAACTGAAGCTTTCTTT. It specifies CASSPDRGTEAFF.

This CDR3 reads CAIAQGSTGELFF. In nucleotides, the CDR3 is TGTGCCATCGCGCAGGGAAGCACCGGGGAGCTGTTTTTT. This sequence joins TRBV10-3 and TRBJ2-2; TRBD1 is a possible D gene (5 bases). Trimming cost V 8 bases and J 4 bases, with 11 bases left between them. Germline V gene lookup returns CDR1 ENHRY and CDR2 SYGVKD. CDR3 length equals 13 residues.

The CDR3 loop reads CASRAGLAGDQETQYF. CDR3 nucleotides: TGTGCCAGCAGGGCTGGACTAGCGGGAGACCAAGAGACCCAGTACTTC. The chain employs TRBV2 and TRBJ2-5; 13 positions agree with TRBD2. J lost 0 bases, V lost 6 bases, and 4 bases had no gene match. This CDR3 is 16 amino acids long. CDR1 SNHLY and CDR2 FYNNEI come from the germline V gene.

The rearrangement links TRBV4-1 to TRBJ1-2, with TRBD1 matching 7 bases. Germline loops: CDR1 MGHRA, CDR2 YSYEKL. CDR3 length equals 15 residues. V lost 2 bases to trimming and J lost 0 bases; unmatched junction nucleotides: 3. CDR3: CASSQPGQTNYGYTF. CDR3 DNA sequence: TGCGCCAGCAGCCAACCGGGACAGACTAACTATGGCTACACCTTC.

The table lists this clone with a few counts. V gene TRBV5-1 combines with J gene TRBJ2-2; TRBD2 matches 8 bases. The V and J ends lost 4 bases and 1 base, in that order; junction bases with no gene match: 6. CDR3 length: 16 residues. Germline CDR1 and CDR2: SGHRS and YFSETQ. CDR3 in DNA: TGCGCCAGCAGCGGTAGCGGGACCAAGAACACCGGGGAGCTGTTTTTT. Protein product: CASSGSGTKNTGELFF.

The genes are TRBV7-9 and TRBJ1-2; D is ambiguous. Trimming took 3 bases from V and 3 from J, leaving 14 bases between them. The CDR3 covers 15 residues. The germline CDR1 and CDR2 sequences are SEHNR and FQNEAQ (reference sequence). Here the CDR3 DNA reads TGTGCCAGCAGCTTGAAGTGGCCGGAGGACTATGGCTACACCTTC. Protein: CASSLKWPEDYGYTF.

The chain has TRBV9 and TRBJ2-5; 7 bases are shared with TRBD2. CDR1 and CDR2 from the germline V gene are SGDLS and YYNGEE. V shed 4 bases, J shed 0 bases, and the junction held 6 bases outside the gene matches. This CDR3 is 15 amino acids long. CDR3 protein: CASSSRRGDQETQYF. The CDR3 DNA is TGTGCCAGCAGCTCGCGACGGGGGGACCAAGAGACCCAGTACTTC.

There are a few counts of this clone. The chain couples TRBV25-1 to TRBJ1-1; TRBD1 might be the D (5 bases). The germline V gene encodes CDR1 MGHDK and CDR2 SYGVNS. This CDR3 is built from 13 residues. V shed 3 bases and J shed 11 bases, with 16 bases lying between them. In DNA, the CDR3 is TGTGCCAGCAGTGACACAGGAAATCCTAACGCTTTCTTT. Amino acid sequence: CASSDTGNPNAFF.

This chain uses TRBV29-1 with TRBJ2-1; 7 positions match TRBD2. CDR3 length: 16 residues. V shed 5 bases and J 1 base; nucleotides not matched to a gene: 11. Germline values: CDR1 SQVTM, CDR2 ANQGSEA. In DNA, the CDR3 is TGCAGCGTTCGGCTAGCGGACTCATCTTCCTACAATGAGCAGTTCTTC. Translation: CSVRLADSSSYNEQFF.

The gene calls are TRBV5-1 and TRBJ1-2; maybe TRBD1 (5 bases). In germline, CDR1 is SGHRS, CDR2 YFSETQ. Trimming removed 2 bases at V and 5 bases at J, with 10 bases between. The CDR3 is 13 residues long. This chain's CDR3 is CASSFGRDYGYTF. CDR3 nucleotide sequence: TGCGCCAGCAGCTTTGGCAGGGATTATGGCTACACCTTC.

This clone was counted between two and nine times. The conserved final phenylalanine or tryptophan is absent from the CDR3, which likely points to a read error. Because the CDR3's place on the DNA is in doubt, the DNA is left out and the CDR3 is given as listed by TCRdb. This sequence joins TRBV30 and TRBJ1-2; the D call of TRBD1 is as the table states it, not checked on the DNA. From germline, CDR1 is GTSNPN and CDR2 SVGIG (reference sequence). The CDR3 length is 12 residues, termini included. The CDR3 reads CAWSGGRGLFRS.

The CDR3 DNA is TGCGCCAGCAGCTTGAGCTGGGCGTCAGAGCAGTTCTTC. Its translation: CASSLSWASEQFF. The chain recombines TRBV5-1 with TRBJ2-1, with no clear D. The CDR3 runs to 13 residues. The germline CDR1 and CDR2 sequences are SGHRS and YFSETQ. V shed 1 base and J shed 10 bases, with 12 bases lying between them.

This clone was detected a few times. The chain is built from TRBV7-2 and TRBJ2-1; D gene unclear. Trimming left V 1 base short and J 6 bases short, with 7 bases between. CDR1 is SGHTA and CDR2 is FQGNSA in the germline V gene. CDR3 size: 13 residues. The CDR3 is CASSLGRINEQFF. The CDR3 DNA is TGTGCCAGCAGCTTAGGTAGAATCAATGAGCAGTTCTTC.

The J gene is TRBJ2-3, the V gene TRBV4-1; TRBD2 aligns across 8 bases. With V trimmed by 3 bases and J by 5 bases, 4 bases remained unmatched. This CDR3 is 14 amino acids long. Germline V CDR1 and CDR2: MGHRA, YSYEKL. The CDR3 sequence: CASSQILAGDTQYF. DNA for the CDR3: TGCGCCAGCAGCCAGATTCTAGCGGGAGATACGCAGTATTTT.

V is TRBV7-2 and J is TRBJ2-7; weak D call: TRBD2 (5 bases). The V gene lost 2 bases and the J gene lost 5 bases, with 10 bases spanning the gap. The germline V gene encodes CDR1 SGHTA and CDR2 FQGNSA. The length of the CDR3 is 13 residues. For the CDR3, the DNA is TGTGCCAGCAGCTTACGTGTGGGAGACGAGCAGTACTTC. Residues: CASSLRVGDEQYF.

In its sample, this clone was seen a few times. The chain recombines TRBV7-9 with TRBJ2-6; perhaps TRBD2 as D (5 bases). CDR1 and CDR2 (germline): SEHNR, FQNEAQ (reference sequence). V was clipped by 3 bases and J by 0 bases, with 6 bases between them. The CDR3 runs 15 residues. CDR3 amino acids: CASSFGNSGANVLTF. The CDR3 nucleotides read TGTGCCAGCAGCTTCGGGAACTCTGGGGCCAACGTCCTGACTTTC.

The chain's CDR3 is CASSEVGAGYTEAFF. CDR3 sequence (DNA): TGTGCCAGCAGTGAAGTCGGCGCGGGGTACACTGAAGCTTTCTTT. The V and J genes are TRBV6-1 and TRBJ1-1; D not resolved. Germline CDR1 is MNHNS and CDR2 is SASEGT. This CDR3 is 15 amino acids long. V was pared by 1 base and J by 3 bases, with 12 bases between.

This clone was seen more than once but under ten times. V gene TRBV2 combines with J gene TRBJ1-1, with 8 bases fitting TRBD1. CDR3 size: 11 residues. Per germline, CDR1 SNHLY and CDR2 FYNNEI. V was clipped by 8 bases and J by 11 bases; unmatched bases: 7. The CDR3 here is CASLDREIAFF. The CDR3 bases are TGTGCCAGCCTGGACAGGGAGATCGCTTTCTTT.

This clone was counted between two and nine times. The V gene is TRBV11-2, the J gene TRBJ2-5; possibly TRBD2 for D (6 bases). There are 15 residues in the CDR3. Germline V CDR1 and CDR2: SGHAT, FQNNGV. V dropped 1 base and J dropped 3 bases, with 12 bases sitting between them. CDR3 region: CASSLGAAGKETQYF. Written as DNA, the CDR3 is TGTGCCAGCAGCTTAGGGGCAGCGGGCAAAGAGACCCAGTACTTC.

The genes are TRBV5-4 and TRBJ2-5; 7 nucleotides match TRBD1. V shed 6 bases, J shed 1 base, and the junction held 6 bases outside the gene matches. Per the germline V gene, CDR1 is SGHNT and CDR2 is YYREEE (reference sequence). The CDR3 runs 14 residues. The CDR3 reads CASNLQGRQETQYF. In nucleotides, the CDR3 is TGTGCCAGCAATCTACAGGGGCGCCAAGAGACCCAGTACTTC.

This clone has more than one count but fewer than ten. The chain joins TRBV6-5 to TRBJ1-3; weak D call: TRBD1 (5 bases). The CDR3 has 15 amino acids. The germline gives CDR1 MNHEY, CDR2 SVGAGI. V dropped 1 base and J dropped 4 bases, with 11 bases sitting between them. The CDR3 bases are TGTGCCAGCAGTTACTTCCTCGGACAAGGAAACACCATATATTTT. This translates into CASSYFLGQGNTIYF.